The entry below describes one TCR beta chain. Its antigen remains unknown. The sample comes from a study of vaccination and CD4 T cells after COVID-19. Researchers used the Oncomine TCR Beta short-read assay to sequence DNA from cultured CD4+ T cells. TCRdb ran MiXCR on the PCR reads and lists one entry per CDR3 protein. This sample has about 5,600 distinct CDR3 sequences, with approximately 48% found just once. CDR1 and CDR2 (germline): SGHTA, FQGNSA. The CDR3 length is 15 residues. V shed 4 bases and J shed 6 bases, with 16 bases lying between them. Treatment in this sample: approximately nine-day PBMC culture with coronavirus spike peptide pools or control peptides (ViraFEST assay).

Input material: CD4+ T cells from blood, cultured in vitro. The TCR comes from a human donor who had recovered from COVID-19. This chain uses TRBV7-2 with TRBJ2-1; D is undetermined. The chain's CDR3 is CASSSTRQAPNEQFF. CDR3 nucleotides: TGTGCCAGCAGCTCAACACGACAAGCCCCCAATGAGCAGTTCTTC.